This T cell receptor (beta chain) was observed in a study of blood T cell repertoires in COVID-19. The wider study: Sample material is recorded as cDNA or gDNA derived from T cells, B-cell-depleted T cells, or PBMCs.

V gave up 4 bases and J gave up 3 bases, with 8 bases separating them. Germline V CDR1 and CDR2: SGDLS, YYNGEE. The CDR3 contains 12 residues. In the study's own analysis: The assay estimated nucleated cells by amplifying reference gene primers. The repertoire was sequenced with immunoSEQ multiplex PCR; TCRdb's copy has only in-frame clones and lacks some. V and J calls and clone size come straight from that table; D and trimming were deduced from the DNA. The sample consists of about 180,000 clones, around nine tenths of them appearing once. One Seattle source followed patients from active infection through their disease course.

Sequenced material: peripheral blood. The origin of this receptor is a woman between 70 and 85 years old with COVID-19, enrolled during active disease. This chain joins TRBV9 and TRBJ2-7; D not resolved. The CDR3 reads CASSPSVYEQYF. For the CDR3, the DNA is TGTGCCAGCAGCCCGTCCGTCTACGAGCAGTACTTC.